The clone carrying this TCR beta chain was seen many times. Attached unique molecular identifiers marked individual cDNA molecules. Via MiXCR, TCRdb re-called the 5' RACE reads, giving one row per CDR3 protein. The sample gives about 22,000 distinct CDR3 sequences, 4.7% of which show up once; approximately 15% is in the top ten. The data originate from a study of early T cells in non-severe SARS-CoV-2 infection. Sequenced input: whole blood. The clonotype comes from an adult who was a healthcare worker with PCR-confirmed SARS-CoV-2 infection or an uninfected control (not recorded which).

CDR3 amino acids: CSARSGETRKGQYF. The CDR3 nucleotides read TGCAGTGCTAGATCGGGGGAAACGAGGAAGGGTCAGTACTTC. V usage is TRBV20-1 and J usage is TRBJ2-4; D possibly corresponds to TRBD2 (6 bases). This CDR3 is built from 14 residues. Germline V lookup: CDR1 DFQATT, CDR2 SNEGSKA (reference sequence). Trimming left V 2 bases short and J 12 bases short, with 20 bases between.